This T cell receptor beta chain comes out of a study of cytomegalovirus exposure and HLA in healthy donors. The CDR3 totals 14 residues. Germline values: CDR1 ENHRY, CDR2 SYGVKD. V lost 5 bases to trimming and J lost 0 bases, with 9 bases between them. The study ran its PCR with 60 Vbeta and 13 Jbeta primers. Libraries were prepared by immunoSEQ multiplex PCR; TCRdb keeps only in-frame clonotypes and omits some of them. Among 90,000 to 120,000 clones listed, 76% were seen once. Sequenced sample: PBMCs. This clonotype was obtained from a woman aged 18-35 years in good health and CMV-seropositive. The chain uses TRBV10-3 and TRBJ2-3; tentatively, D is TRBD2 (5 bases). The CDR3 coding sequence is TGTGCCATCAGTCGCGGAGGCAGCACAGATACGCAGTATTTT. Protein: CAISRGGSTDTQYF.